This is a list of T cell receptor beta chains from one sample in a study of blood T cell repertoires in COVID-19. Produced via immunoSEQ multiplex PCR; TCRdb's table is partial and in-frame only. The profile shows over 100,000 clones, roughly four fifths of them singletons. The sample was peripheral blood. These receptors all come from a man between 65 and 85 years old with acute or convalescent COVID-19. The CDR3 runs from the conserved cysteine through the conserved F or W. The order of the fields is V gene, clone size, D gene, J gene, CDR3 protein, CDR3 DNA. D genes are given only for firm matches. Some rows have no size entry. The others give once, few or many, or a class for an expanded clone.

v_call: TRBV4-2
clone_size: NA
d_call: TRBD1
j_call: TRBJ2-5
cdr3_aa: CASSLDRGETQYF
cdr3_nt: TGTGCCAGCAGCCTCGACAGGGGAGAGACCCAGTACTTC

v_call: TRBV29-1
clone_size: NA
d_call: NA
j_call: TRBJ2-1
cdr3_aa: CSVGQVQFF
cdr3_nt: TGCAGCGTTGGTCAGGTACAGTTCTTC

v_call: TRBV5-1
clone_size: NA
d_call: NA
j_call: TRBJ2-7
cdr3_aa: CASSSLRSSYEQYF
cdr3_nt: TGCGCCAGCAGCTCCCTCCGGTCTTCCTACGAGCAGTACTTC

v_call: TRBV10-3
clone_size: once
d_call: TRBD2
j_call: TRBJ2-7
cdr3_aa: CASVGTSGTYEQYF
cdr3_nt: TGTGCCTCAGTCGGGACTAGCGGAACCTACGAGCAGTACTTC

v_call: TRBV3-1/TRBV3-2
clone_size: NA
d_call: NA
j_call: TRBJ1-6
cdr3_aa: CASSPRTPRNNSPLHF
cdr3_nt: TGTGCCAGCAGCCCCCGGACACCCAGGAATAATTCACCCCTCCACTTT

v_call: TRBV19
clone_size: NA
d_call: TRBD1
j_call: TRBJ2-7
cdr3_aa: CASSIDTGGTYEQYF
cdr3_nt: TGTGCCAGTAGTATAGACACAGGGGGCACCTACGAGCAGTACTTC

v_call: TRBV29-1
clone_size: NA
d_call: NA
j_call: TRBJ2-2
cdr3_aa: CSVGLLGRDTGELFF
cdr3_nt: TGCAGCGTCGGCCTCCTAGGCAGGGACACCGGGGAGCTGTTTTTT

v_call: TRBV18
clone_size: NA
d_call: NA
j_call: TRBJ1-5
cdr3_aa: CASSPNRSNQPQHF
cdr3_nt: TGTGCCAGCTCCCCTAACCGGAGCAATCAGCCCCAGCATTTT

v_call: TRBV24-1
clone_size: NA
d_call: TRBD1
j_call: TRBJ2-3
cdr3_aa: CATSDIGQGLTQYF
cdr3_nt: TGTGCCACCAGTGACATCGGACAGGGACTTACACAGTATTTT

v_call: TRBV19
clone_size: NA
d_call: NA
j_call: TRBJ2-2
cdr3_aa: CASSRARQGSTGELFF
cdr3_nt: TGTGCCAGTAGTAGGGCCCGCCAGGGGAGCACCGGGGAGCTGTTTTTT

v_call: TRBV9
clone_size: NA
d_call: TRBD1
j_call: TRBJ1-3
cdr3_aa: CASSLQGQGNGNTIYF
cdr3_nt: TGTGCCAGCAGCCTGCAGGGACAGGGAAATGGAAACACCATATATTTT

v_call: TRBV9
clone_size: NA
d_call: TRBD1
j_call: TRBJ1-4
cdr3_aa: CASSGKGGARTNEKLFF
cdr3_nt: TGTGCCAGCAGCGGGAAAGGGGGCGCAAGGACTAATGAAAAACTGTTTTTT

v_call: TRBV3-1/TRBV3-2
clone_size: NA
d_call: TRBD2
j_call: TRBJ2-3
cdr3_aa: CASSRTSGGAVGTDTQYF
cdr3_nt: TGTGCCAGCAGCAGGACTAGCGGGGGGGCGGTGGGCACAGATACGCAGTATTTT

v_call: TRBV6-5
clone_size: few
d_call: NA
j_call: TRBJ1-6
cdr3_aa: CASSPGGSGVPLHF
cdr3_nt: TGTGCCAGCAGTCCTGGAGGCTCAGGGGTCCCCCTCCACTTT

v_call: TRBV3-1/TRBV3-2
clone_size: NA
d_call: TRBD1
j_call: TRBJ1-3
cdr3_aa: CASSRKDRGVRGNTIYF
cdr3_nt: TGTGCCAGCAGCCGCAAGGACAGGGGAGTGAGGGGAAACACCATATATTTT

v_call: TRBV19
clone_size: NA
d_call: TRBD1
j_call: TRBJ2-3
cdr3_aa: CASRETGGPTDTQYF
cdr3_nt: TGTGCCAGTAGGGAAACAGGGGGCCCCACAGATACGCAGTATTTT

v_call: TRBV19
clone_size: NA
d_call: TRBD1
j_call: TRBJ1-2
cdr3_aa: CASSGGSRTNYGYTF
cdr3_nt: TGTGCCAGCTCAGGGGGCTCACGAACTAACTATGGCTACACCTTC

v_call: TRBV20-1
clone_size: NA
d_call: NA
j_call: TRBJ1-1
cdr3_aa: CSASKGFGGPSEAFF
cdr3_nt: TGCAGTGCTAGTAAGGGTTTTGGGGGCCCCTCGGAAGCTTTCTTT

v_call: TRBV16
clone_size: few
d_call: NA
j_call: TRBJ1-3
cdr3_aa: CASSRRRGGNGNTIYF
cdr3_nt: TGTGCCAGCAGCCGCCGCAGGGGAGGGAACGGAAACACCATATATTTT

v_call: TRBV6-5
clone_size: few
d_call: TRBD2
j_call: TRBJ2-7
cdr3_aa: CATKASGGAVEQYF
cdr3_nt: TGTGCCACCAAAGCTAGCGGGGGGGCGGTCGAGCAGTACTTC

v_call: TRBV4-2
clone_size: many
d_call: NA
j_call: TRBJ1-2
cdr3_aa: CASSQDPQGLSYGYTF
cdr3_nt: TGTGCCAGCAGCCAAGATCCCCAAGGACTGAGCTATGGCTACACCTTC

v_call: TRBV28
clone_size: NA
d_call: NA
j_call: TRBJ1-5
cdr3_aa: CASSSQRQPQHF
cdr3_nt: TGTGCCAGCAGTTCTCAGAGGCAGCCCCAGCATTTT

v_call: TRBV12-2
clone_size: NA
d_call: NA
j_call: TRBJ2-6
cdr3_aa: CASRLGTGESSGANVLTF
cdr3_nt: TGTGCAAGTCGCTTAGGGACAGGGGAATCCTCTGGGGCCAACGTCCTGACTTTC

v_call: TRBV7-2
clone_size: NA
d_call: NA
j_call: TRBJ1-5
cdr3_aa: CASSLVSNQPQHF
cdr3_nt: TGTGCCAGCAGCTTAGTCAGTAATCAGCCCCAGCATTTT

v_call: TRBV28
clone_size: NA
d_call: NA
j_call: TRBJ1-3
cdr3_aa: CASRGPGGGNTIYF
cdr3_nt: TGTGCCAGCAGGGGACCGGGAGGTGGAAACACCATATATTTT

v_call: TRBV9
clone_size: NA
d_call: TRBD2
j_call: TRBJ2-1
cdr3_aa: CASSSTGTSNEQFF
cdr3_nt: TGTGCCAGCAGCTCGACCGGGACTAGCAATGAGCAGTTCTTC

v_call: TRBV9
clone_size: NA
d_call: NA
j_call: TRBJ2-7
cdr3_aa: CASSVGAGETYEQYF
cdr3_nt: TGTGCCAGCAGCGTAGGGGCAGGGGAAACCTACGAGCAGTACTTC

v_call: TRBV15
clone_size: NA
d_call: NA
j_call: TRBJ2-3
cdr3_aa: CATSRDRRGRTDTQYF
cdr3_nt: TGTGCCACCAGCAGAGATCGGCGGGGGCGCACAGATACGCAGTATTTT

v_call: TRBV28
clone_size: NA
d_call: NA
j_call: TRBJ2-1
cdr3_aa: CASSFRGSYNEQFF
cdr3_nt: TGTGCCAGCAGTTTTAGGGGTTCCTACAATGAGCAGTTCTTC

v_call: TRBV24-1
clone_size: NA
d_call: NA
j_call: TRBJ2-7
cdr3_aa: CATSDSRAARGNEQYF
cdr3_nt: TGTGCCACCAGTGACTCTCGGGCTGCCCGAGGGAACGAGCAGTACTTC

v_call: TRBV28
clone_size: NA
d_call: TRBD1
j_call: TRBJ2-3
cdr3_aa: CASSPGTANTDTQYF
cdr3_nt: TGTGCCAGCAGTCCCGGGACAGCAAACACAGATACGCAGTATTTT

v_call: TRBV2
clone_size: once
d_call: TRBD1
j_call: TRBJ1-3
cdr3_aa: CAGQGDSGNTIYF
cdr3_nt: TGTGCCGGACAGGGCGACTCTGGAAACACCATATATTTT

v_call: TRBV6-1
clone_size: once
d_call: NA
j_call: TRBJ1-1
cdr3_aa: CASSERLANTEAFF
cdr3_nt: TGTGCCAGCAGTGAACGCCTGGCGAACACTGAAGCTTTCTTT